These 6 T cell receptor beta chains were sequenced from one sample in a study of early T cells in non-severe SARS-CoV-2 infection. MiXCR, applied by TCRdb to the 5' RACE reads, yields one record per CDR3 protein. Among 85,000 to 100,000 distinct CDR3 sequences listed, approximately 11% were seen once. The specimen was whole blood. These receptors all come from an adult who was a healthcare worker with PCR-confirmed SARS-CoV-2 infection or an uninfected control (not recorded which).

The chain combines TRBV5-1 with TRBJ2-7; 11 nucleotides agree with TRBD2. Germline V gives CDR1 SGHRS, CDR2 YFSETQ. V shed 2 bases and J 0 bases; nucleotides not matched to a gene: 4. The CDR3 is 16 residues long. This CDR3 reads CASSLGTSGSSYEQYF. DNA of the CDR3: TGCGCCAGCAGCTTAGGGACTAGCGGCAGCTCCTACGAGCAGTACTTC.

The chain uses TRBV2 and TRBJ1-5, with 7 nucleotides matching TRBD1. Germline-derived CDR1 and CDR2 are SNHLY and FYNNEI. The CDR3 contains 14 residues. Losses at the gene ends were 3 bases for V and 4 bases for J; bases not matched to a gene: 3. CDR3 nucleotide sequence: TGTGCCAGCAGTGATAGGGACAGAAATCAGCCCCAGCATTTT. Residues: CASSDRDRNQPQHF.

This clonotype was counted a few times. The rearrangement joins TRBV12-3 or TRBV12-4 to TRBJ1-1, with D possibly being TRBD1 (5 bases). The CDR3 totals 14 residues. Trimming stripped 5 bases from V and 3 bases from J, with 13 bases between. CDR3 coding DNA: TGTGCCAGCAGTCCCGTCCAGGGATACACTGAAGCTTTCTTT. It translates to CASSPVQGYTEAFF.

This clonotype was seen repeatedly, ten times or more. The chain employs TRBV24-1 and TRBJ2-3; TRBD1 might be the D (6 bases). Trimming removed 5 bases at V and 9 bases at J, with 8 bases between. CDR1 is KGHDR and CDR2 is SFDVKD in the germline V gene. This CDR3 region has 11 residues. This chain's CDR3 is CATSGGGTQYF. CDR3 bases: TGTGCCACCAGTGGTGGGGGCACGCAGTATTTT.

This clonotype was seen ten or more times. The rearrangement joins TRBV29-1 to TRBJ2-6; the match to TRBD1 covers 7 bases. This CDR3 is 13 amino acids long. The germline V gene encodes CDR1 SQVTM and CDR2 ANQGSEA. With V trimmed by 7 bases and J by 2 bases, 2 bases remained unmatched. CDR3 amino acids: CSATGAGANVLTF. The CDR3 DNA sequence: TGCAGCGCCACAGGGGCTGGGGCCAACGTCCTGACTTTC. The full variable domain, its missing parts supplied by reference TRBV29-1 and TRBJ2-6, is SAVISQKPSRDICQRGTSLTIQCQVDSQVTMMFWYRQQPGQSLTLIATANQGSEATYESGFVIDKFPISRPNLTFSTLTVSNMSPEDSSIYLCSATGAGANVLTFGAGSRLTVL.

The chain recombines TRBV5-1 with TRBJ2-7; D may be TRBD1 (6 bases). Deletions cut 3 bases from V and 3 bases from J, with 22 bases between. Germline CDR1 and CDR2: SGHRS and YFSETQ. The CDR3 extends over 17 amino acids. The CDR3: CASSSQGFGNGRYEQYF. In DNA form, the CDR3 reads TGCGCCAGCAGCTCACAGGGTTTCGGTAACGGCCGCTACGAGCAGTACTTC. The variable domain in full, completed from reference TRBV5-1 and TRBJ2-7, reads KAGVTQTPRYLIKTRGQQVTLSCSPISGHRSVSWYQQTPGQGLQFLFEYFSETQRNKGNFPGRFSGRQFSNSRSEMNVSTLELGDSALYLCASSSQGFGNGRYEQYFGPGTRLTVT.